The 22 T cell receptor beta chains given below trace back to one sample, sequenced in a study of Graves' ophthalmopathy and Graves' hyperthyroidism. Amplified TCR beta CDR3 regions were obtained using RNA transcripts as template. The first-round RT-PCR employed HTBI primers together with the Qiagen OneStep RT-PCR kit. A multiplex PCR was then performed as the second round. TCRdb recomputed calls from the multiplex PCR reads with MiXCR, one row per CDR3 protein. The sample lists 40,000 to 50,000 distinct CDR3 sequences, over 45% seen once, with around 25% in the top ten. Input material: peripheral blood. The receptors were sampled from an adult man with Graves' ophthalmopathy.

The V gene is TRBV28, the J gene TRBJ2-3; 9 bases fit TRBD1. J lost 10 bases, V lost 3 bases, and 5 bases had no gene match. CDR1 and CDR2 (germline): MDHEN, SYDVKM. The CDR3 is 13 residues long. The CDR3 region is CASSFSDRGSQYF. DNA of the CDR3: TGTGCCAGCAGTTTTTCGGACAGGGGTTCGCAGTATTTT.

The CDR3 here is CATRTTNTGELFF. In DNA form, the CDR3 reads TGTGCCACCCGGACAACGAACACCGGGGAGCTGTTTTTT. V gene TRBV6-2 or TRBV6-3 combines with J gene TRBJ2-2; TRBD1 might be the D (5 bases). The ends were cut back, 10 bases at V and 0 bases at J, with 9 bases in the middle. CDR1 and CDR2 from the germline V gene are MNHEY and SVGEGT. The CDR3 is 13 amino acids.

There are many counts of this clonotype. The gene calls are TRBV12-3 or TRBV12-4 and TRBJ2-7; the D gene is possibly TRBD2 (6 bases). The CDR3 contains 14 residues. V lost 3 bases to trimming and J lost 6 bases, with 15 bases between them. In DNA form, the CDR3 reads TGTGCCAGCAGTTTCAATTTTGCCGGGAGCGAGCAGTACTTC. It translates to CASSFNFAGSEQYF.

V usage is TRBV7-3 and J usage is TRBJ2-5, with unresolved D. V lost 5 bases and J lost 4, with 8 bases in between. CDR3 size: 12 residues. Per the germline V gene, CDR1 is SGHTA and CDR2 is FQGTGA. The CDR3: CASSVRGETQYF. DNA for the CDR3: TGTGCCAGCAGCGTCCGAGGAGAGACCCAGTACTTC. The full variable domain, its missing parts supplied by reference TRBV7-3 and TRBJ2-5, is GAGVSQTPSNKVTEKGKYVELRCDPISGHTALYWYRQSLGQGPEFLIYFQGTGAADDSGLPNDRFFAVRPEGSVSTLKIQRTERGDSAVYLCASSVRGETQYFGPGTRLLVL.

Regarding this clonotype: Lacking the conserved final phenylalanine or tryptophan, this CDR3 likely reflects a read error. V gene TRBV20-1 combines with J gene TRBJ1-1; possibly TRBD1 for D (6 bases). The germline V gene encodes CDR1 DFQATT and CDR2 SNEGSKA (reference sequence). The CDR3 loop spans 13 amino acids. The V and J ends lost 5 bases and 4 bases respectively, with 14 bases between them. Here the CDR3 DNA reads TGCAGTGCTTACCAAGGGGGAGGCACTGAAGCTTTCTTG. Translation: CSAYQGGGTEAFL.

This rearrangement joins TRBV5-4 to TRBJ2-2; D remains ambiguous. The CDR3 is made up of 11 amino acids. CDR1 and CDR2 (germline): SGHNT, YYREEE (reference sequence). Trimming pared 5 bases from V and 9 bases from J, leaving 8 bases between. The DNA of the CDR3 is TGTGCCAGCAGACTCTGTTGGGAGCTGTTTTTT. Translation gives CASRLCWELFF.

The rearrangement joins TRBV28 to TRBJ2-7, with 7 nucleotides matching TRBD2. Germline-derived CDR1 and CDR2 are MDHEN and SYDVKM. CDR3 size: 17 residues. V was clipped by 5 bases and J by 1 base; unmatched bases: 14. CDR3 residues: CASSLPPGGSGSYEQYF. The CDR3 region has the DNA TGTGCCAGCAGTCTTCCCCCCGGCGGGAGCGGATCCTACGAGCAGTACTTC.

The V and J genes are TRBV15 and TRBJ2-5; 7 bases line up with TRBD1. There are 14 residues in the CDR3. The germline V gene encodes CDR1 LNHNV and CDR2 YYDKDF (reference sequence). V was pared by 0 bases and J by 4 bases, with 2 bases of the junction left unmatched. CDR3 coding DNA: TGTGCCACCAGCAGAGAGGACAGGCGAGAGACCCAGTACTTC. Protein sequence: CATSREDRRETQYF.

The rearrangement joins TRBV30 to TRBJ1-1; D not certain. V lost 4 bases to trimming and J lost 1 base, with 7 bases between them. In germline, CDR1 is GTSNPN, CDR2 SVGIG (reference sequence). This CDR3 region has 12 residues. The CDR3 DNA reads TGTGCCTGGACGCGGGAGAACACTGAAGCTTTCTTT. Its protein is CAWTRENTEAFF.

V usage is TRBV7-9 and J usage is TRBJ2-7; 7 nucleotides line up with TRBD2. The J segment lost 3 bases and the V segment lost 4 bases, leaving 6 bases of the junction unmatched. The CDR3 loop spans 14 amino acids. Germline CDR1 is SEHNR and CDR2 is FQNEAQ (reference sequence). CDR3 protein: CASSYGTNGYEQYF. The CDR3 coding sequence is TGTGCCAGCAGCTACGGGACTAACGGCTACGAGCAGTACTTC.

At least ten counts were recorded for this clonotype. The rearrangement joins TRBV20-1 to TRBJ2-7; 7 bases are shared with TRBD2. Germline V gene sequence: CDR1 DFQATT, CDR2 SNEGSKA (reference sequence). V gave up 5 bases and J gave up 0 bases; unmatched junction bases: 7. The CDR3 length is 14 residues. CDR3 loop: CSADASGISYEQYF. The DNA of the CDR3 is TGCAGTGCTGATGCCAGCGGGATCTCCTACGAGCAGTACTTC.

In its sample, this clonotype was seen many times. The chain has TRBV6-1 and TRBJ2-3, with 9 bases identical to TRBD1. The CDR3 is 15 residues long. Unmatched junction bases numbered 6, after V lost 5 bases and J lost 3 bases. The germline V gene encodes CDR1 MNHNS and CDR2 SASEGT. This CDR3 reads CASSPPGTGTDTQYF. For the CDR3, the DNA is TGTGCCAGCAGTCCCCCCGGGACAGGGACAGATACGCAGTATTTT.

This clonotype is labeled as medium-sized. CDR3 residues: CSVEGTDTQYF. The DNA of the CDR3 is TGCAGCGTTGAAGGCACAGATACGCAGTATTTT. This sequence joins TRBV29-1 and TRBJ2-3, with D hard to call. CDR1 is SQVTM, CDR2 ANQGSEA, per germline. CDR3 size: 11 residues. V gave up 1 base and J gave up 1 base, with 0 bases separating them.

A remark on this clonotype: The germline gene is not matched at one end of the junction; a read error may be the cause. The chain has TRBV7-3 and TRBJ2-5; tentative D call: TRBD2 (6 bases). This CDR3 has 15 residues. Germline CDR1 SGHTA, CDR2 FQGTGA. The CDR3 DNA is TGTGCCGGCAGCGCGAACGGAGGGGCCGGAGAGACCCAGAACTTC. Its translation is CAGSANGGAGETQNF.

This clonotype was counted once. The V and J genes are TRBV5-6 and TRBJ2-7; the D is unclear. The CDR3 length is 13 residues. Germline V gene data show CDR1 as SGHDT and CDR2 as YYEEEE. The V end lost 2 bases, the J end lost 0 bases, and 6 bases lay between the germline ends. In nucleotides, the CDR3 is TGTGCCAGCAGCTTCGCCGGCTCCTACGAGCAGTACTTC. This gives the protein CASSFAGSYEQYF.

This chain links TRBV15 with TRBJ2-1; unclear D gene. Germline lookup yields CDR1 LNHNV and CDR2 YYDKDF (reference sequence). This CDR3 has 13 residues. CDR3 residues: CARRALSYNEQFF. In nucleotides, the CDR3 is TGTGCTAGACGGGCACTCTCCTACAATGAGCAGTTCTTC.

The CDR3, as DNA: TGTGCCAGTTACGTAACTAGCGGACACTACGAGCAGTACTTC. Translated: CASYVTSGHYEQYF. V usage is TRBV11-2 and J usage is TRBJ2-7, with 8 bases identical to TRBD2. Germline V gives CDR1 SGHAT, CDR2 FQNNGV. V was pared by 9 bases and J by 3 bases, with 10 bases of the junction left unmatched. The CDR3 is made up of 14 amino acids. The entire variable domain, with the rest obtained from reference TRBV11-2 and TRBJ2-7, is as follows: EAGVAQSPRYKIIEKRQSVAFWCNPISGHATLYWYQQILGQGPKLLIQFQNNGVVDDSQLPKDRFSAERLKGVDSTLKIQPAKLEDSAVYLCASYVTSGHYEQYFGPGTRLTVT.

On this clonotype: Germline and junction disagree at one end, which may indicate a read error. This rearrangement joins TRBV2 to TRBJ2-3; tentatively, D is TRBD1 (5 bases). Looked up from germline, CDR1 is SNHLY and CDR2 is FYNNEI. The CDR3 totals 14 residues. CDR3 nucleotide sequence: TGTGCCAGCAGGCGGACACGAAGCACAGGTACGCAGTATTTT. Translation: CASRRTRSTGTQYF.

This clonotype was found many times. V is TRBV5-1 and J is TRBJ1-1; a weak D match, TRBD1 (5 bases). From germline, CDR1 is SGHRS and CDR2 YFSETQ. CDR3 length equals 14 residues. The V and J ends lost 4 bases and 1 base respectively, with 11 bases between them. The CDR3: CASSLGTSNTEAFF. In DNA form, the CDR3 reads TGCGCCAGCAGCCTCGGGACTTCGAACACTGAAGCTTTCTTT.

The chain carries TRBV5-5 and TRBJ2-3, with no clear D. The ends were cut back, 2 bases at V and 2 bases at J, with 12 bases in the middle. Germline V lookup: CDR1 SGHKS, CDR2 YYEKEE (reference sequence). The CDR3 is made up of 15 amino acids. CDR3 in amino acids: CASSFSWATTDTQYF. In nucleotides, the CDR3 is TGTGCCAGCAGCTTTAGCTGGGCGACCACAGATACGCAGTATTTT.

This clonotype was found a few times. This chain links TRBV19 with TRBJ1-2, with D uncertain. Germline V lookup: CDR1 LNHDA, CDR2 SQIVND (reference sequence). This CDR3 is built from 14 residues. V was trimmed by 5 bases and J by 4 bases, leaving 14 bases between them. CDR3: CASSFSDGFYGYTF. The CDR3 nucleotides read TGTGCCAGTAGTTTCTCAGACGGATTCTATGGCTACACCTTC. The full variable domain, in which reference TRBV19 and TRBJ1-2 provide the parts outside the CDR3, is DGGITQSPKYLFRKEGQNVTLSCEQNLNHDAMYWYRQDPGQGLRLIYYSQIVNDFQKGDIAEGYSVSREKKESFPLTVTSAQKNPTAFYLCASSFSDGFYGYTFGSGTRLTVV.

About this clonotype itself: The conserved phenylalanine or tryptophan normally closing the CDR3 is absent here, so this likely arose from a read error. This chain uses TRBV19 with TRBJ1-1; no reliable D call. The CDR3 loop spans 11 amino acids. Germline-derived CDR1 and CDR2 are LNHDA and SQIVND (reference sequence). Between the trimmed V and J ends, which lost 7 bases and 4 bases, there was a span of 7 bases. The CDR3 reads CASTPGTEAFL. The CDR3 region has the DNA TGTGCCAGTACCCCCGGCACTGAAGCTTTCTTA.